A single sample is the source of the 23 T cell receptor beta chains below, sequenced in a study of CD8 T cells in ankylosing spondylitis. From the 5' RACE reads, TCRdb called clonotypes with MiXCR, one entry per CDR3 protein. Here the sample spans approximately 150,000 distinct CDR3 sequences, approximately 32% being singletons. The source material was synovial fluid, either unsorted or a sorted T cell fraction (not recorded which). These receptors were taken from a male donor with ankylosing spondylitis.

The chain carries TRBV3-1 and TRBJ2-1; no firm D call. The CDR3 is made up of 13 amino acids. CDR1 is LGHDT, CDR2 YNNKEL, per germline (reference sequence). Trimming took 1 base from V and 8 from J, leaving 9 bases between them. The CDR3, as DNA: TGTGCCAGCAGCCAAGGAAAAGGGCATGAGCAGTTCTTC. Translating gives CASSQGKGHEQFF.

There are many counts of this clonotype. The V gene is TRBV2, the J gene TRBJ1-3; D uncertain. Trimming removed 4 bases at V and 6 bases at J, with 7 bases between. The CDR3 sequence is 12 residues long. The germline gives CDR1 SNHLY, CDR2 FYNNEI. The CDR3 sequence: CASSATANTIYF. The CDR3 DNA is TGTGCCAGCAGTGCCACTGCAAACACCATATATTTT.

The chain is built from TRBV10-3 and TRBJ1-1; D gene ambiguous. This CDR3 contains 13 residues. The V end lost 0 bases, the J end lost 7 bases, and 9 bases lay between the germline ends. Germline V lookup: CDR1 ENHRY, CDR2 SYGVKD. The CDR3 here is CAISESTRGEAFF. CDR3 bases: TGTGCCATCAGTGAGTCGACTCGGGGTGAAGCTTTCTTT.

The chain has TRBV28 and TRBJ2-4; 7 positions agree with TRBD2. Germline lookup yields CDR1 MDHEN and CDR2 SYDVKM. The CDR3 spans 15 residues. The V and J ends lost 1 base and 6 bases, in that order; junction bases with no gene match: 6. CDR3 DNA: TGTGCCAGCAGTTTATTAGGGGAGGGGACAAACATTCAGTACTTC. The encoded protein is CASSLLGEGTNIQYF.

This sequence joins TRBV5-1 and TRBJ2-6; D possibly corresponds to TRBD1 (5 bases). The V gene's germline CDR1 is SGHRS and CDR2 YFSETQ. The CDR3 has 16 amino acids. Trimming removed 0 bases at V and 0 bases at J, with 7 bases between. Here the CDR3 DNA reads TGCGCCAGCAGCTTGGGGGGCATCTCTGGGGCCAACGTCCTGACTTTC. Protein: CASSLGGISGANVLTF.

The rearrangement links TRBV6-1 to TRBJ2-5, with a tentative D call TRBD1 (6 bases). The CDR3 extends over 16 amino acids. With 6 bases removed from V and 1 base from J, the gap between germline ends came to 18 bases. Per germline, CDR1 MNHNS and CDR2 SASEGT. For the CDR3, the DNA is TGTGCCAGCAGGGAACGCCGGGACACGATCCAAGAGACCCAGTACTTC. Amino acids: CASRERRDTIQETQYF.

The chain is built from TRBV6-6 and TRBJ1-1; 7 positions agree with TRBD1. The CDR3 sequence is 13 residues long. V gave up 5 bases and J gave up 4 bases; unmatched junction bases: 4. Germline CDR1 is MNHNY and CDR2 is SVGAGI (reference sequence). This CDR3 reads CASSTGAGTEAFF. Here the CDR3 DNA reads TGTGCCAGCAGTACAGGGGCGGGCACTGAAGCTTTCTTT.

This clonotype was seen repeatedly, ten times or more. The J gene is TRBJ2-1, the V gene TRBV5-1; D not resolved. Germline lookup yields CDR1 SGHRS and CDR2 YFSETQ. CDR3 size: 15 residues. V dropped 2 bases and J dropped 4 bases, with 13 bases sitting between them. Written as DNA, the CDR3 is TGCGCCAGCAGCTTCACTAACACTCGGTACAATGAGCAGTTCTTC. Protein: CASSFTNTRYNEQFF.

The chain joins TRBV5-1 to TRBJ1-5; TRBD1 matches 9 bases. V trimming: 4 bases; J trimming: 1 base; junction bases outside the gene matches: 3. The germline V gene encodes CDR1 SGHRS and CDR2 YFSETQ. This CDR3 has 15 residues. This chain's CDR3 is CASSGGTGSNQPQHF. DNA for the CDR3: TGCGCCAGCAGCGGAGGGACAGGGAGCAATCAGCCCCAGCATTTT.

The chain employs TRBV5-1 and TRBJ1-2, with D hard to call. V was shortened by 5 bases and J by 0 bases, with 11 bases between the two germline ends. The CDR3 runs 14 residues. Germline V gene lookup returns CDR1 SGHRS and CDR2 YFSETQ. CDR3 sequence: CASRDGPTNYGYTF. DNA for the CDR3: TGCGCCAGCAGGGACGGACCCACTAACTATGGCTACACCTTC.

The CDR3: CASSHTTAGNQPQHF. Here the CDR3 DNA reads TGTGCCAGCAGCCACACCACAGCGGGCAATCAGCCCCAGCATTTT. The chain couples TRBV6-1 to TRBJ1-5, with no clear D. The V gene lost 6 bases and the J gene lost 2 bases, with 14 bases spanning the gap. This CDR3 contains 15 residues. CDR1 MNHNS and CDR2 SASEGT come from the germline V gene.

The chain is built from TRBV29-1 and TRBJ2-7, with D unclear. CDR3 size: 12 residues. The germline V gene encodes CDR1 SQVTM and CDR2 ANQGSEA. Trimming removed 4 bases at V and 4 bases at J, with 11 bases between. CDR3 DNA: TGCAGCGTTGCACAGAATAAGTACGAGCAGTACTTC. It translates to CSVAQNKYEQYF.

This chain connects TRBV30 to TRBJ2-5; a weak D match, TRBD2 (5 bases). This CDR3 is built from 11 residues. The germline gives CDR1 GTSNPN, CDR2 SVGIG (reference sequence). The CDR3 DNA sequence: TGTGCGAAAGCGGTACAAGAGACCCAGTACTTC. Protein product: CAKAVQETQYF.

This clonotype was detected ten times or more. The chain carries TRBV5-8 and TRBJ2-1; possible D gene TRBD1, 6 bases. CDR1 and CDR2 (germline): SGHTS, YDEGEE. The CDR3 loop spans 12 amino acids. V was shortened by 6 bases and J by 5 bases, with 9 bases between the two germline ends. In nucleotides, the CDR3 is TGTGCCAGCACGGGACAAAACAATGAGCAGTTCTTC. Translated, it gives CASTGQNNEQFF.

This clonotype was counted ten times or more. The chain employs TRBV5-1 and TRBJ2-5; 13 nucleotides match TRBD2. In germline, CDR1 is SGHRS, CDR2 YFSETQ. The CDR3 has 17 amino acids. V was clipped by 5 bases and J by 5 bases; unmatched bases: 12. The CDR3 spells CASRPTSGGAWVETQYF. The CDR3 DNA reads TGCGCCAGCAGGCCAACTAGCGGGGGGGCCTGGGTCGAGACCCAGTACTTC.

The chain joins TRBV10-2 to TRBJ1-5; a weak D match, TRBD1 (5 bases). V was shortened by 4 bases and J by 1 base, with 8 bases between the two germline ends. The CDR3 loop spans 14 amino acids. Per germline, CDR1 WSHSY and CDR2 SAAADI. The CDR3 coding sequence is TGCGCCAGCAGTGGGGGCTTGAGCAATCAGCCCCAGCATTTT. Translated: CASSGGLSNQPQHF.

CDR3 sequence: CASSHQTSGRYNEQFF. Written as DNA, the CDR3 is TGTGCCAGCAGTCACCAAACTAGCGGGAGGTACAATGAGCAGTTCTTC. The rearrangement joins TRBV12-3 or TRBV12-4 to TRBJ2-1, with 12 bases lining up with TRBD2. V shed 5 bases and J 4 bases; nucleotides not matched to a gene: 6. The CDR3 length is 16 residues.

The chain combines TRBV6-2 or TRBV6-3 with TRBJ2-7; the D gene is possibly TRBD1 (5 bases). V gave up 6 bases and J gave up 4 bases, with 10 bases separating them. Germline V gene data show CDR1 as MNHEY and CDR2 as SVGEGT. The CDR3 runs 12 residues. The CDR3 spells CASSRQNYEQYF. The CDR3 DNA is TGTGCCAGCAGCAGACAGAATTACGAGCAGTACTTC.

This clonotype was seen a single time. The rearrangement links TRBV29-1 to TRBJ2-2; 10 bases agree with TRBD1. With V trimmed by 7 bases and J by 7 bases, 6 bases remained unmatched. Germline V gene sequence: CDR1 SQVTM, CDR2 ANQGSEA. The CDR3 contains 13 residues. CDR3 DNA: TGCAGCGGCGGGACAGGGGTGGGCGGGGAGCTGTTTTTT. As protein: CSGGTGVGGELFF.

This clonotype was counted at least ten times. V gene TRBV24-1 combines with J gene TRBJ2-2; 7 bases line up with TRBD1. This CDR3 spans 17 amino acids. The germline V gene has CDR1 KGHDR and CDR2 SFDVKD. J gave up 0 bases and V 0 bases, and 3 bases lay outside the gene matches. Written as DNA, the CDR3 is TGTGCCACCAGTGATTTGCTCGGGACAGCGAACACCGGGGAGCTGTTTTTT. It specifies CATSDLLGTANTGELFF.

The chain recombines TRBV29-1 with TRBJ2-5; 7 bases align to TRBD2. In germline, CDR1 is SQVTM, CDR2 ANQGSEA. The CDR3 covers 11 residues. Unmatched junction bases numbered 2, after V lost 3 bases and J lost 7 bases. Written as DNA, the CDR3 is TGCAGCGTTGATGGGGGGGTGACCCAGTACTTC. It encodes CSVDGGVTQYF.

The gene calls are TRBV30 and TRBJ1-1; 9 nucleotides line up with TRBD1. The CDR3 length is 15 residues. Germline assignment: CDR1 GTSNPN and CDR2 SVGIG (reference sequence). V shed 2 bases and J 2 bases; nucleotides not matched to a gene: 6. CDR3 sequence reads: CAWSTGTGPNTEAFF. DNA of the CDR3: TGTGCCTGGAGTACGGGGACAGGGCCAAACACTGAAGCTTTCTTT. Combining the CDR3 with reference TRBV30 and TRBJ1-1 gives the whole variable domain SQTIHQWPATLVQPVGSPLSLECTVEGTSNPNLYWYRQAAGRGLQLLFYSVGIGQISSEVPQNLSASRPQDRQFILSSKKLLLSDSGFYLCAWSTGTGPNTEAFFGQGTRLTVV.

The V gene is TRBV11-3, the J gene TRBJ2-1; D is possibly TRBD1 or TRBD2 (5 bases each). Trimming left V 5 bases short and J 0 bases short, with 17 bases between. This CDR3 contains 17 residues. Germline CDR1 SGHNT, CDR2 YENEEA. The CDR3 DNA reads TGTGCCAGCAGCCCCAGGGACGGACCAAGCTCCTACAATGAGCAGTTCTTC. It yields the protein CASSPRDGPSSYNEQFF.